The 26 T cell receptor beta chains below come from one sample, sequenced in a study of identifying expanded T cells in peripheral blood. Data came from immunoSEQ multiplex PCR; TCRdb stores just in-frame clones and leaves some out. The table shows about 100,000 clones, with around 90% occurring only once. The sequencing sample was made of blood. The source of these receptors is a person between 18 and 69 years old in good health.

The rearrangement uses TRBV6-5 and TRBJ2-5; D possibly corresponds to TRBD2 (6 bases). The CDR3 is 16 amino acids. V dropped 2 bases and J dropped 4 bases, with 17 bases sitting between them. Germline V gene lookup returns CDR1 MNHEY and CDR2 SVGAGI. The CDR3 reads CASSYDQVGGRETQYF. As DNA, the CDR3 is TGTGCCAGCAGTTACGACCAGGTTGGGGGGAGAGAGACCCAGTACTTC.

This clone is a singleton in its sample. CDR3 loop: CASSFTANQPQHF. The CDR3 DNA reads TGTGCCAGCAGCTTCACGGCAAATCAGCCCCAGCATTTT. The rearrangement links TRBV7-2 to TRBJ1-5; D is unclear. From germline, CDR1 is SGHTA and CDR2 FQGNSA. The V end lost 3 bases, the J end lost 4 bases, and 7 bases lay between the germline ends. This CDR3 region has 13 residues.

The genes are TRBV5-1 and TRBJ1-2; no clear D gene. With 4 bases removed from V and 0 bases from J, the gap between germline ends came to 28 bases. This CDR3 has 20 residues. Germline CDR1 is SGHRS and CDR2 is YFSETQ. Here the CDR3 DNA reads TGCGCCAGCAGCCCTGATACGGACTTTCAAACCCTCTGGGCTAACTATGGCTACACCTTC. Amino acids: CASSPDTDFQTLWANYGYTF.

Note on this clone: The identical CDR3 is also encoded by other nucleotide sequences in the sample. This chain links TRBV6-1 with TRBJ1-5, with D possibly matching TRBD1 (6 bases). The CDR3 spans 16 residues. The ends were cut back, 0 bases at V and 6 bases at J, with 15 bases in the middle. Germline CDR1 is MNHNS and CDR2 is SASEGT. In DNA, the CDR3 is TGTGCCAGCAGTGAAGCGGTCACAGGGAGGGGTCAGCCCCAGCATTTT. Its translation: CASSEAVTGRGQPQHF.

V and J are TRBV30 and TRBJ2-1; 8 bases align to TRBD2. Trimming at V came to 2 bases and at J to 6 bases, leaving 3 bases not matched to a gene. There are 13 residues in the CDR3. In germline, CDR1 is GTSNPN, CDR2 SVGIG (reference sequence). CDR3 coding DNA: TGTGCCTGGAGTTTAACTAGCGGCAATGAGCAGTTCTTC. This codes for CAWSLTSGNEQFF.

This clone occurred once. The genes are TRBV18 and TRBJ2-6; 11 bases are a match to TRBD1. Per the germline V gene, CDR1 is KGHSH and CDR2 is LQKENI. The CDR3 is 18 residues long. With 3 bases clipped from V and 2 bases from J, the junction kept 6 bases outside the gene matches. This CDR3 is CASSPQGQGATGANVLTF. CDR3 in DNA: TGTGCCAGCTCACCGCAAGGACAGGGGGCGACTGGGGCCAACGTCCTGACTTTC.

The V gene is TRBV5-1, the J gene TRBJ2-1; 7 bases are shared with TRBD1. V was pared by 3 bases and J by 4 bases, with 7 bases of the junction left unmatched. This CDR3 comprises 15 residues. Germline assignment: CDR1 SGHRS and CDR2 YFSETQ. CDR3 nucleotide sequence: TGCGCCAGCAGCTGGGACAGCCAGGGGTACAATGAGCAGTTCTTC. Its protein is CASSWDSQGYNEQFF.

This chain links TRBV19 with TRBJ1-1; maybe TRBD1 (5 bases). There are 15 residues in the CDR3. Trimming stripped 4 bases from V and 1 base from J, with 13 bases between. Germline V gene sequence: CDR1 LNHDA, CDR2 SQIVND (reference sequence). The DNA for the CDR3 is TGTGCCAGTAGTAAGGGACCGACTAGGAACACTGAAGCTTTCTTT. It translates to CASSKGPTRNTEAFF.

J is TRBJ2-3 and V is TRBV5-1, with TRBD1 matching 11 bases. The CDR3 has 16 residues. Germline values: CDR1 SGHRS, CDR2 YFSETQ. J lost 5 bases, V lost 3 bases, and 8 bases had no gene match. DNA for the CDR3: TGCGCCAGCAGCTCCCGGACAGGGGGCATTGTAGATACGCAGTATTTT. Its protein product is CASSSRTGGIVDTQYF.

There are a few counts of this clone. The chain combines TRBV27 with TRBJ2-6; D may be TRBD1 (5 bases). From germline, CDR1 is MNHEY and CDR2 SMNVEV (reference sequence). V was pared by 7 bases and J by 0 bases, with 13 bases between. The CDR3 runs 16 residues. Written as DNA, the CDR3 is TGTGCCAGCACTAGGGGCCTGAACTCTGGGGCCAACGTCCTGACTTTC. Translated, it gives CASTRGLNSGANVLTF.

This clone has just a few counts. The rearrangement joins TRBV6-5 to TRBJ1-3; D is perhaps TRBD1 (5 bases). The CDR3 has 15 residues. Trimming pared 2 bases from V and 5 bases from J, leaving 13 bases between. CDR1 and CDR2 (germline): MNHEY, SVGAGI. The CDR3 reads CASSYAGRGRNTIYF. CDR3 coding DNA: TGTGCCAGCAGTTACGCGGGAAGGGGTCGAAACACCATATATTTT.

This clone was seen a few times. CDR3 coding DNA: TGTGCCAGCAGCCCGAGCGGGGGGGCGCCCAATGAGCAGTTCTTC. Translating gives CASSPSGGAPNEQFF. The rearrangement links TRBV9 to TRBJ2-1; 10 nucleotides agree with TRBD2. V trimming: 4 bases; J trimming: 6 bases; junction bases outside the gene matches: 7. The CDR3 extends over 15 amino acids. The germline gives CDR1 SGDLS, CDR2 YYNGEE.

This chain joins TRBV5-8 and TRBJ1-2, with D possibly matching TRBD1 (5 bases). CDR1 SGHTS and CDR2 YDEGEE come from the germline V gene. This CDR3 is 16 amino acids long. V shed 6 bases and J shed 1 base, with 19 bases lying between them. This chain's CDR3 is CASTPLGARLNYGYTF. The CDR3 nucleotides are TGTGCCAGCACCCCCCTCGGGGCCAGACTTAACTATGGCTACACCTTC.

The count of this clone is one. V gene TRBV6-4 combines with J gene TRBJ1-1; tentatively, D is TRBD1 (6 bases). Germline CDR1 reads MRHNA; CDR2 reads SNTAGT. The CDR3 covers 14 residues. V was pared by 6 bases and J by 0 bases, with 11 bases between. Here the CDR3 reads CASSPGGLNTEAFF. The CDR3 DNA reads as TGTGCCAGCAGCCCCGGGGGCTTGAACACTGAAGCTTTCTTT.

The rearrangement joins TRBV6-1 to TRBJ1-2, with 7 bases matching TRBD1. The V segment lost 5 bases and the J segment 3 bases; nucleotides outside the gene matches: 9. The CDR3 covers 15 residues. Germline loops: CDR1 MNHNS, CDR2 SASEGT. The CDR3 loop is CASSSLGTDYYGYTF. The CDR3 DNA follows: TGTGCCAGCAGTTCTCTGGGGACAGACTACTATGGCTACACCTTC.

The V and J genes are TRBV11-2 and TRBJ1-5; D is uncertain. This CDR3 comprises 13 residues. Trimming pared 5 bases from V and 3 bases from J, leaving 8 bases between. Germline V gene sequence: CDR1 SGHAT, CDR2 FQNNGV. CDR3 bases: TGTGCCAGCAGCCCCGAAACCAATCAGCCCCAGCATTTT. It translates to CASSPETNQPQHF.

The chain employs TRBV19 and TRBJ1-1; TRBD1 aligns across 8 bases. The germline CDR1 and CDR2 sequences are LNHDA and SQIVND (reference sequence). The CDR3 is made up of 15 amino acids. The J segment lost 1 base and the V segment lost 6 bases, leaving 7 bases of the junction unmatched. The CDR3 loop reads CASRTGEYSNTEAFF. The CDR3 DNA reads as TGTGCCAGTAGGACAGGGGAGTACTCGAACACTGAAGCTTTCTTT.

The V and J genes are TRBV5-1 and TRBJ1-6; 7 bases are shared with TRBD1. The length of the CDR3 is 15 residues. V lost 2 bases to trimming and J lost 7 bases; unmatched junction nucleotides: 6. Germline assignment: CDR1 SGHRS and CDR2 YFSETQ. CDR3 loop: CASSFGQVSNSPLHF. The CDR3 bases are TGCGCCAGCAGCTTTGGACAGGTATCGAATTCACCCCTCCACTTT.

V is TRBV5-5 and J is TRBJ2-2, with 7 bases fitting TRBD1. Germline V gene lookup returns CDR1 SGHKS and CDR2 YYEKEE (reference sequence). Losses at the gene ends were 4 bases for V and 3 bases for J; bases not matched to a gene: 9. The CDR3 extends over 16 amino acids. The CDR3 sequence: CASSGPRTGDTGELFF. In nucleotides, the CDR3 is TGTGCCAGCAGCGGACCACGGACAGGCGACACCGGGGAGCTGTTTTTT.

CDR3 protein: CSADDRHQAFF. CDR3 DNA: TGCAGTGCTGACGACAGGCATCAAGCTTTCTTT. The J gene is TRBJ1-1, the V gene TRBV20-1; D perhaps matches TRBD1 (6 bases). V was cut by 5 bases and J by 9 bases, with 13 bases left in between. The CDR3 consists of 11 residues. Germline CDR1 and CDR2: DFQATT and SNEGSKA (reference sequence).

V gene TRBV9 combines with J gene TRBJ2-1; TRBD2 matches 9 bases. Germline CDR1 is SGDLS and CDR2 is YYNGEE. With 2 bases clipped from V and 9 bases from J, the junction kept 3 bases outside the gene matches. This CDR3 has 13 residues. In DNA, the CDR3 is TGTGCCAGCAGCGTGGGACTAGCCCGTGAGCAGTTCTTC. Protein product: CASSVGLAREQFF.

This clone was observed once. V is TRBV30 and J is TRBJ2-5; 11 bases map to TRBD2. Unmatched junction bases numbered 3, after V lost 4 bases and J lost 2 bases. Looked up from germline, CDR1 is GTSNPN and CDR2 is SVGIG (reference sequence). The CDR3 loop spans 14 amino acids. CDR3 in DNA: TGTGCCTGGAATAGCGGGGGGGGGCAAGAGACCCAGTACTTC. Translated: CAWNSGGGQETQYF.

This clone has only a few counts. The V and J genes are TRBV7-9 and TRBJ2-3; 8 nucleotides align to TRBD2. Germline-derived CDR1 and CDR2 are SEHNR and FQNEAQ (reference sequence). The CDR3 totals 14 residues. J lost 1 base, V lost 8 bases, and 5 bases had no gene match. CDR3 sequence: CASSGRGGTDTQYF. CDR3 coding DNA: TGTGCCAGCTCAGGGCGGGGGGGCACAGATACGCAGTATTTT.

The chain employs TRBV29-1 and TRBJ2-1, with 9 bases matching TRBD2. CDR1 and CDR2 from the germline V gene are SQVTM and ANQGSEA. The J segment lost 0 bases and the V segment lost 8 bases, leaving 5 bases of the junction unmatched. The CDR3 has 14 residues. The CDR3 region is CSPRLADSYNEQFF. The CDR3 DNA is TGCAGCCCTCGACTAGCGGACTCCTACAATGAGCAGTTCTTC.

The J gene is TRBJ2-3, the V gene TRBV9, with TRBD2 matching over 9 bases. The ends lost 7 bases at V and 1 base at J; junction bases unmatched: 4. The CDR3 has 14 residues. From germline, CDR1 is SGDLS and CDR2 YYNGEE. The CDR3 DNA sequence: TGTGCCAGCGAAAGGACTAGCGGCACAGATACGCAGTATTTT. Its protein product is CASERTSGTDTQYF.

The CDR3 region is CATSRRGSRKGTGELFF. DNA for the CDR3: TGTGCCACCAGCAGAAGGGGGTCTCGAAAGGGCACCGGGGAGCTGTTTTTT. The chain combines TRBV15 with TRBJ2-2; D is possibly TRBD1 (6 bases). Germline loops: CDR1 LNHNV, CDR2 YYDKDF (reference sequence). The CDR3 sequence is 17 residues long. The V end lost 2 bases, the J end lost 4 bases, and 17 bases lay between the germline ends.